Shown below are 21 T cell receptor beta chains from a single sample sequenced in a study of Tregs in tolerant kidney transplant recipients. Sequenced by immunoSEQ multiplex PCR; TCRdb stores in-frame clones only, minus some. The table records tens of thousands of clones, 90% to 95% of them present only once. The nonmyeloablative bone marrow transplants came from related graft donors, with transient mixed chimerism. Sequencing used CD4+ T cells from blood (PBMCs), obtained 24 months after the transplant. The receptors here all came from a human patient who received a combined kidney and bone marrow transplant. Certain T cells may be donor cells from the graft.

CDR3 DNA sequence: TGCGCCAGCAGCCAGCATTCCCCGGGACAGGCCTACAATGAGCAGTTCTTC. Its protein is CASSQHSPGQAYNEQFF. V gene TRBV4-1 combines with J gene TRBJ2-1, with TRBD1 matching 8 bases. The CDR3 consists of 17 residues. Germline V gene data show CDR1 as MGHRA and CDR2 as YSYEKL. The ends lost 3 bases at V and 2 bases at J; junction bases unmatched: 9.

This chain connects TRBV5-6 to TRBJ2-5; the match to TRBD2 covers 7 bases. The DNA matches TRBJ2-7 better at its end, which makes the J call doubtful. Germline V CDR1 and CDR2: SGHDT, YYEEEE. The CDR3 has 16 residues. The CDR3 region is CASRRLAQKGSYEQYF. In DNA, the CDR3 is TGTGCCAGCAGACGACTAGCCCAAAAAGGATCCTACGAGCAGTACTTC.

The CDR3 DNA follows: TGTGCCAGCACTGGGCCAGGTGGTGAGCAGTACTTC. Its translation: CASTGPGGEQYF. This chain uses TRBV2 with TRBJ2-7, with no clear D. The V and J ends lost 7 bases and 7 bases respectively, with 14 bases between them. Germline V gene lookup returns CDR1 SNHLY and CDR2 FYNNEI. The CDR3 covers 12 residues.

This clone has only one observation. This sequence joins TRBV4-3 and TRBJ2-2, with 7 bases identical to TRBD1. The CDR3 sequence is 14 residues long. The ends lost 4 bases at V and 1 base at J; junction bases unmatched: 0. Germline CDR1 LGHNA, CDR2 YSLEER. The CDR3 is CASSRQGNTGELFF. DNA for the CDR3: TGCGCCAGCAGCCGACAGGGGAACACCGGGGAGCTGTTTTTT.

The DNA for the CDR3 is TGCAGCGTTGGACCGGGACAGGGAGCAACTAATGAAAAACTGTTTTTT. It is translated as CSVGPGQGATNEKLFF. This rearrangement joins TRBV29-1 to TRBJ1-4; 9 bases fit TRBD1. J was trimmed by 0 bases and V by 4 bases; bases with no gene match: 6. The V gene's germline CDR1 is SQVTM and CDR2 ANQGSEA. This CDR3 comprises 16 residues.

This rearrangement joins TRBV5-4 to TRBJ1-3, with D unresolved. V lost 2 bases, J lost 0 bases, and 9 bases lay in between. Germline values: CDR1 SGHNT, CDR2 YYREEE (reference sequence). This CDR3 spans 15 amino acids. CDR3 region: CASSFGGISGNTIYF. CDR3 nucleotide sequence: TGTGCCAGCAGCTTCGGCGGGATCTCTGGAAACACCATATATTTT.

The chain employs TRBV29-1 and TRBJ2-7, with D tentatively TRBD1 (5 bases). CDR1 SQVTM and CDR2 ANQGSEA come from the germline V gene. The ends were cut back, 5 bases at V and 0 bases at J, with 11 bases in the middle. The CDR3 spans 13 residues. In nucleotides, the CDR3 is TGCAGCGTTAATACAGGATTCTCCTACGAGCAGTACTTC. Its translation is CSVNTGFSYEQYF.

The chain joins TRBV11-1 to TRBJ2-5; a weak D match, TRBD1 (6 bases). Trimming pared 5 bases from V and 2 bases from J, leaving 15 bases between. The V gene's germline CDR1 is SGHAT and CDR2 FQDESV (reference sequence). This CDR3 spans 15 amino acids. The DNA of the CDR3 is TGTGCCAGCAGCCTTAGACAGGTCTGGCAAGAGACCCAGTACTTC. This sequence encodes CASSLRQVWQETQYF.

CDR3: CASSGRGPQGSSYNEQFF. In DNA form, the CDR3 reads TGCGCCAGCAGCGGGAGGGGACCCCAGGGAAGTAGCTACAATGAGCAGTTCTTC. The chain uses TRBV5-1 and TRBJ2-1, with 7 positions matching TRBD2. This CDR3 is 18 amino acids long. CDR1 and CDR2 (germline): SGHRS, YFSETQ. V lost 4 bases to trimming and J lost 3 bases; unmatched junction nucleotides: 16.

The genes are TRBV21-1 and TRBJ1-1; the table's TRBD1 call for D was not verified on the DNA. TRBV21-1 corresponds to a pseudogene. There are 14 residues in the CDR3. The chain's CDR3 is CASIENRVNTEAFF. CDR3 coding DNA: TGTGCCAGTATTGAGAACAGGGTGAACACTGAAGCTTTCTTT.

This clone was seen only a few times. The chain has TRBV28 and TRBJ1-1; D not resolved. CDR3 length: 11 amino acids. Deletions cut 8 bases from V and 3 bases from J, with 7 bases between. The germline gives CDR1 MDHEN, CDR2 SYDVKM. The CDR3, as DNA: TGTGCCAGCTCTGCAGACACTGAAGCTTTCTTT. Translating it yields CASSADTEAFF. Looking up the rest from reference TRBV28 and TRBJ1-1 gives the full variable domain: DVKVTQSSRYLVKRTGEKVFLECVQDMDHENMFWYRQDPGLGLRLIYFSYDVKMKEKGDIPEGYSVSREKKERFSLILESASTNQTSMYLCASSADTEAFFGQGTRLTVV.

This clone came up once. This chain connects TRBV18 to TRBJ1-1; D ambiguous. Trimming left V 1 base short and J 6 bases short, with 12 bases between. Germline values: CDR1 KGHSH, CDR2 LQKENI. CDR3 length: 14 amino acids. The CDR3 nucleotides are TGTGCCAGCTCACCACATGTGGGCTTGGCTGAAGCTTTCTTT. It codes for CASSPHVGLAEAFF.

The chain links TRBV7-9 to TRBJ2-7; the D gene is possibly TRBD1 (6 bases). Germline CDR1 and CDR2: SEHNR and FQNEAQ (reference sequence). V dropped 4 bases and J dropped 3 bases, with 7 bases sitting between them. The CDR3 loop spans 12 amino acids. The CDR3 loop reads CASSWDNYEQYF. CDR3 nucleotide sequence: TGTGCCAGCAGCTGGGACAACTACGAGCAGTACTTC.

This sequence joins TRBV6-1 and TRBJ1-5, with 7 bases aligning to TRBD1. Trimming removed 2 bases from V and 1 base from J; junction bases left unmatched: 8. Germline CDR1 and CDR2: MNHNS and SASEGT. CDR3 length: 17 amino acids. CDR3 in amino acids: CASSERFVGQSNQPQHF. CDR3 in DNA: TGTGCCAGCAGTGAACGTTTTGTGGGACAGAGCAATCAGCCCCAGCATTTT.

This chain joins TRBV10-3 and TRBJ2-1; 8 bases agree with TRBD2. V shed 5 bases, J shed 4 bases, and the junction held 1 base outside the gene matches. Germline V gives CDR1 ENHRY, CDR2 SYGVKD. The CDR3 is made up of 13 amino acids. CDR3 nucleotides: TGTGCCATCAGTTCTAGCGGGTACAATGAGCAGTTCTTC. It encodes CAISSSGYNEQFF.

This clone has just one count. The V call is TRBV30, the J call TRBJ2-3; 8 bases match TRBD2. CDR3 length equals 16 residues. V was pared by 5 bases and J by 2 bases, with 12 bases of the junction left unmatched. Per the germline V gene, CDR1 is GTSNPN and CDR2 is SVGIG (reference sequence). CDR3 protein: CAWGAFGLADTDTQYF. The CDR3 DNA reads TGTGCCTGGGGGGCATTCGGACTAGCAGACACAGATACGCAGTATTTT.

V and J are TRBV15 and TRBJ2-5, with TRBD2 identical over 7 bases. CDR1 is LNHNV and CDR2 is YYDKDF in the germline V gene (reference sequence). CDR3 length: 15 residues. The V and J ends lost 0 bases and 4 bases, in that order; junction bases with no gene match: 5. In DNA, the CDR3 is TGTGCCACCAGCAGAGAGGTGGGGGGGGGAGAGACCCAGTACTTC. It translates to CATSREVGGGETQYF.

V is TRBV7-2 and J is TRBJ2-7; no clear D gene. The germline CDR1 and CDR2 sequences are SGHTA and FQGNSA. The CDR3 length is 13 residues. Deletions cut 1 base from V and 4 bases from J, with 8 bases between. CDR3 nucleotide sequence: TGTGCCAGCAGCTTAGTCAGTGAATACGAGCAGTACTTC. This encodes CASSLVSEYEQYF.

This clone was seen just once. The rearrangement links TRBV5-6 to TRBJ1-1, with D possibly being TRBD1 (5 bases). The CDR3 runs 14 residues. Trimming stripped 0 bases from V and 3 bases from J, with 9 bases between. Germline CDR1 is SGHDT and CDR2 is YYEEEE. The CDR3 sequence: CASSLGTSYTEAFF. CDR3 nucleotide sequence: TGTGCCAGCAGCTTGGGGACATCGTACACTGAAGCTTTCTTT.

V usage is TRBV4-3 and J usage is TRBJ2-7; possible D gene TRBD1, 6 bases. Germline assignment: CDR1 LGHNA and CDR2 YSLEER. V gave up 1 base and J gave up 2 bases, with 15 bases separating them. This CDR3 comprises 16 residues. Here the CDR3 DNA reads TGCGCCAGCAGCCAAGGGAGCTCAGGGGCCCCCTACGAGCAGTACTTC. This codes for CASSQGSSGAPYEQYF.

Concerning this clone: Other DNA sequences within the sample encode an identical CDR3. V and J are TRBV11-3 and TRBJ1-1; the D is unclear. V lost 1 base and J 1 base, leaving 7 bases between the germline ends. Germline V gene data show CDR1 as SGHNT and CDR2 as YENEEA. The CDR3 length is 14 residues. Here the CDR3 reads CASSLGAGNTEAFF. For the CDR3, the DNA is TGTGCCAGCAGCTTAGGGGCAGGGAACACTGAAGCTTTCTTT.